This T cell receptor (beta chain) was sequenced for a study of T cells after yellow fever vaccination. This clonotype was counted ten times or more. Its antigen is not known. Study-level findings and limits: It was the secondary response that reached its peak faster, day 5 versus 15, but it was weaker. Within FACS-sorted repertoires, abundant clonotypes contaminating from the bulk population could be present.

In making TCR cDNA, 5'RACE template switching added a universal primer site and UMIs to it. One entry per CDR3 protein, called by TCRdb with MiXCR from the 5' RACE reads. This sample carries around 300,000 distinct CDR3 sequences, roughly 4.3% of them seen once, and the ten largest clones take about 26%. CDR3 length: 15 amino acids. V dropped 4 bases and J dropped 1 base, with 11 bases sitting between them. The germline CDR1 and CDR2 sequences are SGHRS and YFSETQ. The V and J genes are TRBV5-1 and TRBJ1-4, with D possibly TRBD1 on 5 matching bases. The sequenced sample was PBMCs, obtained 5 days after the yellow fever booster vaccination. The source of this sequence is a man aged 18-30 years who received the YFV17D yellow fever vaccine. CDR3 nucleotide sequence: TGCGCCAGCAGCCGGGGGGAAATAACTAATGAAAAACTGTTTTTT. It translates to CASSRGEITNEKLFF.